A single T cell receptor beta chain is shown here with its context. Sequenced by immunoSEQ multiplex PCR; TCRdb stores in-frame clones only, minus some. The sample consists of tens of thousands of clones, 88% of them appearing once. The record originates from a study of PD-L1 blockade in urothelial cancer. On the study more broadly: Patients' prior chemotherapy regimens numbered 0 to 3. After treatment start, blood was analyzed at 3 weeks (second dose) and at 6 weeks.

The time point was: peripheral blood 6 weeks after treatment start. The V and J ends lost 5 bases and 5 bases, in that order; junction bases with no gene match: 8. The germline V gene encodes CDR1 SGHNT and CDR2 YENEEA. The CDR3 is made up of 15 amino acids. The chain employs TRBV11-3 and TRBJ1-2; 10 bases match TRBD1. Material: PBMCs, obtained around atezolizumab (anti-PD-L1) treatment. The receptor was derived from a man in his sixties with urothelial cancer. In DNA form, the CDR3 reads TGTGCCAGCAGCAAAGAAGGGACAGGGGATTATGGCTACACCTTC. Protein sequence: CASSKEGTGDYGYTF. Using reference TRBV11-3 and TRBJ1-2 for the parts outside the CDR3, the full variable domain is EAGVVQSPRYKIIEKKQPVAFWCNPISGHNTLYWYLQNLGQGPELLIRYENEEAVDDSQLPKDRFSAERLKGVDSTLKIQPAELGDSAVYLCASSKEGTGDYGYTFGSGTRLTVV.